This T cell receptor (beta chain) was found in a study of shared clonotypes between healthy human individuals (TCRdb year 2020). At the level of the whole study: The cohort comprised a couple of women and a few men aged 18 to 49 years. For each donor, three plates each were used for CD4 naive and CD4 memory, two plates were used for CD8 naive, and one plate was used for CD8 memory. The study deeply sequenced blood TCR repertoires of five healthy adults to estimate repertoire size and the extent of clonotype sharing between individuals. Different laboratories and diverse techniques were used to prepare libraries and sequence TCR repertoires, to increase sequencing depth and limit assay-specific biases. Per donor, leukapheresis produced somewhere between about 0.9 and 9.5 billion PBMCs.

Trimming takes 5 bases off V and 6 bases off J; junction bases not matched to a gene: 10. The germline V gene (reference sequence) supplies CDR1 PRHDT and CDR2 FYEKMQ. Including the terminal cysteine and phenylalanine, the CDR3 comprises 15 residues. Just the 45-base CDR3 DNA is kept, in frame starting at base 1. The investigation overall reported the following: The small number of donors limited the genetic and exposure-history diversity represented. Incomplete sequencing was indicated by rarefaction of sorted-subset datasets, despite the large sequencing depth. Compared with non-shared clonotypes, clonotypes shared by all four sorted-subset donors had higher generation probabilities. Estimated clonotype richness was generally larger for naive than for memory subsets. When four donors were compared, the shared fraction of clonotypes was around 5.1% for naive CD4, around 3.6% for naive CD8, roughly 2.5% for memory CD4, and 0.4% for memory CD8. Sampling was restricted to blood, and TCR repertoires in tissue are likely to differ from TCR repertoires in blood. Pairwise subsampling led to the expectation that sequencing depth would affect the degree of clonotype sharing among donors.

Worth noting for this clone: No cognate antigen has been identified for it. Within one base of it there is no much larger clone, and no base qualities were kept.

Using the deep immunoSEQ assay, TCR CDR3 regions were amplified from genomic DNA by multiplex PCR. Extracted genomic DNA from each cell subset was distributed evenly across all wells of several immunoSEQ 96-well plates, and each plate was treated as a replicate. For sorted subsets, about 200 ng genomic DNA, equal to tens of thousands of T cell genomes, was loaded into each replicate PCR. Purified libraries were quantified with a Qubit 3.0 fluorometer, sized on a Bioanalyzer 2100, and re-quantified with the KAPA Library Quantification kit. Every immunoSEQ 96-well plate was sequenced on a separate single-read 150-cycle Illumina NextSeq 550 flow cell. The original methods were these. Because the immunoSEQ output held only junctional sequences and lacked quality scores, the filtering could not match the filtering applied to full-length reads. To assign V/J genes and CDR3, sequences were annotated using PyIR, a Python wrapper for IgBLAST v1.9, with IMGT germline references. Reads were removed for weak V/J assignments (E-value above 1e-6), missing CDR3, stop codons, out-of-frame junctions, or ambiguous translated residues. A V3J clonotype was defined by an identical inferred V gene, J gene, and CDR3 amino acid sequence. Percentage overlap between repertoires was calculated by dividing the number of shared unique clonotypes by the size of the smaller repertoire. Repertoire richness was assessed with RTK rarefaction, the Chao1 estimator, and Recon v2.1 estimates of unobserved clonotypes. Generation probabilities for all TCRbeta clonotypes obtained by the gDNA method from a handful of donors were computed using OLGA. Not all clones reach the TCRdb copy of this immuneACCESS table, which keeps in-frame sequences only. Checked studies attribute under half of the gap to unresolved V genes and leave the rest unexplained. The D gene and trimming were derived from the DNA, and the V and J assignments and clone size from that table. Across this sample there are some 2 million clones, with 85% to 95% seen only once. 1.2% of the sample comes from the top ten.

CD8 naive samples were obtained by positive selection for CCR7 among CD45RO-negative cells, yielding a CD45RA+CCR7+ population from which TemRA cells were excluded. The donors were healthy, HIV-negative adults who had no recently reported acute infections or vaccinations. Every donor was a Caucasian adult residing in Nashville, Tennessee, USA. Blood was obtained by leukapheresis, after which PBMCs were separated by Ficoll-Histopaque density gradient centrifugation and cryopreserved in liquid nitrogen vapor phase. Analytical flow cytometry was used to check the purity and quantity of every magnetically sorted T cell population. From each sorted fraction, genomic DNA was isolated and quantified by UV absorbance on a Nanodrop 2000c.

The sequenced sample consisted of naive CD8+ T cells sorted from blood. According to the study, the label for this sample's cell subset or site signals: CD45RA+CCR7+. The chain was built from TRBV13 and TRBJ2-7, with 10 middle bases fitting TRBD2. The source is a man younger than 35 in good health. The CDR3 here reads CASSIPAGGPVEQYF. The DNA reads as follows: TGTGCCAGCAGCATCCCAGCGGGAGGGCCCGTCGAGCAGTACTTC.